The 26 T cell receptor beta chains listed next were all sequenced from one sample in a study of cytomegalovirus exposure and HLA in healthy donors. The primer mix had 60 Vbeta and 13 Jbeta primers. Sequenced by immunoSEQ multiplex PCR; TCRdb stores in-frame clones only, minus some. The sample contains 200,000 to 250,000 clones, almost 85% of which appear only once. The material sequenced was PBMCs. The receptor source for this set is a woman in her 40s in good health and CMV-seronegative.

This clone has more than one count but fewer than ten. The chain couples TRBV18 to TRBJ2-5; 11 bases match TRBD2. Germline V lookup: CDR1 KGHSH, CDR2 LQKENI. V was clipped by 1 base and J by 5 bases; unmatched bases: 9. The CDR3 spans 17 residues. The CDR3 here is CASSPRATSGGRETQYF. CDR3 sequence (DNA): TGTGCCAGCTCACCACGAGCCACTAGCGGGGGCCGGGAGACCCAGTACTTC. Combining the CDR3 with reference TRBV18 and TRBJ2-5 gives the whole variable domain NAGVMQNPRHLVRRRGQEARLRCSPMKGHSHVYWYRQLPEEGLKFMVYLQKENIIDESGMPKERFSAEFPKEGPSILRIQQVVRGDSAAYFCASSPRATSGGRETQYFGPGTRLLVL.

The chain is built from TRBV19 and TRBJ1-1; D possibly corresponds to TRBD1 (5 bases). Germline CDR1 is LNHDA and CDR2 is SQIVND (reference sequence). V was shortened by 6 bases and J by 1 base, with 9 bases between the two germline ends. This CDR3 contains 13 residues. CDR3: CASRTDQNTEAFF. CDR3 nucleotide sequence: TGTGCCAGTAGGACAGACCAGAACACTGAAGCTTTCTTT.

This clone was recorded a few times. The rearrangement uses TRBV10-3 and TRBJ2-7, with D perhaps TRBD2 (6 bases). V dropped 8 bases and J dropped 0 bases, with 11 bases sitting between them. CDR3 size: 13 residues. CDR1 and CDR2 (germline): ENHRY, SYGVKD. The CDR3 region is CAIRGSRSYEQYF. The CDR3 DNA follows: TGTGCCATCCGGGGGAGCCGCTCCTACGAGCAGTACTTC.

V gene TRBV28 combines with J gene TRBJ2-7, with TRBD1 matching 7 bases. The CDR3 sequence is 15 residues long. The J segment lost 3 bases and the V segment lost 5 bases, leaving 10 bases of the junction unmatched. Germline V CDR1 and CDR2: MDHEN, SYDVKM. The CDR3 here is CASSNRQGPIYEQYF. The CDR3, as DNA: TGTGCCAGCAGTAACCGACAGGGACCTATCTACGAGCAGTACTTC.

This rearrangement joins TRBV7-3 to TRBJ1-1; TRBD1 aligns across 8 bases. From germline, CDR1 is SGHTA and CDR2 FQGTGA. J lost 1 base, V lost 5 bases, and 3 bases had no gene match. The CDR3 totals 14 residues. In DNA form, the CDR3 reads TGTGCCAGCAGCCCGCAGGGGGCGAACACTGAAGCTTTCTTT. It translates to CASSPQGANTEAFF.

The chain joins TRBV9 to TRBJ1-1; TRBD1 aligns across 9 bases. Germline trimming cut 3 bases from V and 0 bases from J; bases unmatched to any gene: 9. Germline-derived CDR1 and CDR2 are SGDLS and YYNGEE. The CDR3 spans 17 residues. The CDR3 reads CASSAGGTGRLNTEAFF. Written as DNA, the CDR3 is TGTGCCAGCAGCGCCGGGGGGACAGGGCGATTGAACACTGAAGCTTTCTTT. Complete variable domain (other parts from reference TRBV9 and TRBJ1-1): DSGVTQTPKHLITATGQRVTLRCSPRSGDLSVYWYQQSLDQGLQFLIQYYNGEERAKGNILERFSAQQFPDLHSELNLSSLELGDSALYFCASSAGGTGRLNTEAFFGQGTRLTVV.

CDR3 nucleotide sequence: TGTGCCAGCAGCTTAAGTAAACAAGGGAGCACTGAAGCTTTCTTT. Its protein product is CASSLSKQGSTEAFF. The genes are TRBV7-3 and TRBJ1-1; D remains ambiguous. Germline CDR1 and CDR2: SGHTA and FQGTGA. V lost 1 base to trimming and J lost 4 bases, with 13 bases between them. The CDR3 loop spans 15 amino acids.

The chain recombines TRBV4-1 with TRBJ2-3; 9 bases are a match to TRBD1. CDR3 length: 15 amino acids. Germline-derived CDR1 and CDR2 are MGHRA and YSYEKL. V gave up 3 bases and J gave up 5 bases; unmatched junction bases: 6. CDR3 nucleotide sequence: TGCGCCAGCAGCCAGGGGACAGGGACGAGAGATACGCAGTATTTT. Its protein product is CASSQGTGTRDTQYF.

A single count supports this clone. The junction does not match germline at one end; this may be a read error. The chain joins TRBV18 to TRBJ2-5, with 7 nucleotides matching TRBD1. Germline V gene data show CDR1 as KGHSH and CDR2 as LQKENI. CDR3 length: 13 residues. The CDR3 region is CASSPRGQEAQYF. The CDR3 DNA sequence: TGTGCCAGCTCACCAAGGGGGCAAGAGGCCCAGTACTTC. The entire variable domain, with the rest obtained from reference TRBV18 and TRBJ2-5, is as follows: NAGVMQNPRHLVRRRGQEARLRCSPMKGHSHVYWYRQLPEEGLKFMVYLQKENIIDESGMPKERFSAEFPKEGPSILRIQQVVRGDSAAYFCASSPRGQEAQYFGPGTRLLVL.

The chain links TRBV19 to TRBJ2-5; TRBD1 aligns across 7 bases. Trimming at V came to 6 bases and at J to 5 bases, leaving 9 bases not matched to a gene. This CDR3 has 14 amino acids. The germline V gene encodes CDR1 LNHDA and CDR2 SQIVND (reference sequence). The CDR3 reads CASSRNRGLETQYF. CDR3 DNA: TGTGCCAGTAGCCGAAACAGGGGTTTGGAGACCCAGTACTTC.

The chain carries TRBV4-2 and TRBJ1-4; TRBD1 matches at 9 bases. Germline CDR1 LGHNA, CDR2 YNFKEQ. J lost 8 bases, V lost 1 base, and 2 bases had no gene match. The CDR3 is 14 amino acids. The CDR3: CASSQGTGEEKLFF. The CDR3 DNA follows: TGTGCCAGCAGCCAAGGGACAGGGGAAGAAAAACTGTTTTTT.

The V and J genes are TRBV7-8 and TRBJ2-7, with D uncertain. CDR1 SGHVS and CDR2 FQNEAQ come from the germline V gene. The CDR3 totals 15 residues. Trimming took 1 base from V and 3 from J, leaving 13 bases between them. This chain's CDR3 is CASSLVDPEDYEQYF. The CDR3 DNA reads as TGTGCCAGCAGCTTAGTAGACCCTGAGGACTACGAGCAGTACTTC.

The J gene is TRBJ2-3, the V gene TRBV2; 8 nucleotides match TRBD2. This CDR3 has 14 amino acids. After removal of 10 bases from V and 1 base from J, the junction contained 7 bases not matched to a gene. Germline-derived CDR1 and CDR2 are SNHLY and FYNNEI. CDR3 bases: TGTGCCACTCCGGGGGGGGATCGCACAGATACGCAGTATTTT. Translation: CATPGGDRTDTQYF.

V is TRBV27 and J is TRBJ2-3, with D tentatively TRBD1 (5 bases). Trimming removed 4 bases at V and 5 bases at J, with 22 bases between. The length of the CDR3 is 17 residues. The V gene's germline CDR1 is MNHEY and CDR2 SMNVEV (reference sequence). The CDR3 spells CASSSREGVYMVDTQYF. CDR3 in DNA: TGTGCCAGCAGTTCGCGCGAAGGGGTCTATATGGTAGATACGCAGTATTTT.

The J gene is TRBJ1-4, the V gene TRBV28; tentatively, D is TRBD1 (6 bases). With 5 bases removed from V and 7 bases from J, the gap between germline ends came to 17 bases. In germline, CDR1 is MDHEN, CDR2 SYDVKM. The CDR3 sequence is 15 residues long. CDR3 residues: CASSPPRGGGEKLFF. The CDR3 DNA sequence: TGTGCCAGCAGTCCCCCTCGGGGGGGCGGTGAAAAACTGTTTTTT.

The V and J genes are TRBV19 and TRBJ2-5; D may be TRBD2 (6 bases). The V and J ends lost 8 bases and 7 bases respectively, with 14 bases between them. Looked up from germline, CDR1 is LNHDA and CDR2 is SQIVND (reference sequence). This CDR3 is built from 12 residues. CDR3 DNA sequence: TGTGCCAGTGCCCCGATGGGGGGGACCCAGTACTTC. Its translation: CASAPMGGTQYF.

Comment on this clone: Other nucleotide sequences from this sample produce the same CDR3. The chain carries TRBV4-1 and TRBJ2-3, with TRBD2 matching 11 bases. From germline, CDR1 is MGHRA and CDR2 YSYEKL. Trimming cost V 0 bases and J 0 bases; bases outside gene matches: 2. The CDR3 contains 17 residues. The CDR3 loop is CASSQEVAGGSTDTQYF. The CDR3 region has the DNA TGCGCCAGCAGCCAAGAGGTAGCGGGGGGGAGCACAGATACGCAGTATTTT.

The chain combines TRBV27 with TRBJ2-1, with 9 positions matching TRBD1. V gave up 3 bases and J gave up 14 bases; unmatched junction bases: 8. Germline V lookup: CDR1 MNHEY, CDR2 SMNVEV (reference sequence). The CDR3 consists of 13 residues. CDR3 bases: TGTGCCAGCAGTTTGGGGACAGGGAGGTGGGAGTTCTTC. Translated, it gives CASSLGTGRWEFF.

This chain joins TRBV5-1 and TRBJ2-3; maybe TRBD2 (5 bases). Germline assignment: CDR1 SGHRS and CDR2 YFSETQ. CDR3 length equals 15 residues. V lost 4 bases, J lost 5 bases, and 17 bases lay in between. CDR3 residues: CASSPEINRGDTQYF. In nucleotides, the CDR3 is TGCGCCAGCAGCCCGGAAATCAACCGGGGAGATACGCAGTATTTT.

The rearrangement links TRBV7-9 to TRBJ1-6, with D tentatively TRBD1 (5 bases). The CDR3 consists of 17 residues. V was clipped by 7 bases and J by 7 bases, with 23 bases between them. Germline V gene data show CDR1 as SEHNR and CDR2 as FQNEAQ (reference sequence). The CDR3 here is CASTEVRGSSLNSPLHF. Here the CDR3 DNA reads TGTGCCAGCACCGAAGTAAGGGGCAGCTCCTTGAATTCACCCCTCCACTTT.

The CDR3 nucleotides are TGCAGCGTTGCCCCGGGGAACACTGAAGCTTTCTTT. This sequence encodes CSVAPGNTEAFF. V usage is TRBV29-1 and J usage is TRBJ1-1; no firm D call. Germline V CDR1 and CDR2: SQVTM, ANQGSEA. The CDR3 has 12 amino acids. Deletions cut 4 bases from V and 1 base from J, with 7 bases between.

The chain employs TRBV5-1 and TRBJ2-1; D may be TRBD1 (6 bases). CDR3 length: 15 residues. V was shortened by 4 bases and J by 5 bases, with 16 bases between the two germline ends. Looked up from germline, CDR1 is SGHRS and CDR2 is YFSETQ. CDR3 amino acids: CASSRQAPGDNEQFF. Written as DNA, the CDR3 is TGCGCCAGCAGCCGACAGGCACCCGGGGACAATGAGCAGTTCTTC.

This clone was recorded a few times. The rearrangement links TRBV6-1 to TRBJ1-4; D gene uncertain. Looked up from germline, CDR1 is MNHNS and CDR2 is SASEGT. The CDR3 spans 15 residues. V was pared by 2 bases and J by 1 base, with 8 bases between. As DNA, the CDR3 is TGTGCCAGCAGTGAATCCGGAGGAACTAATGAAAAACTGTTTTTT. It translates to CASSESGGTNEKLFF.

The chain links TRBV5-1 to TRBJ1-3; D remains unclear. The CDR3 sequence is 13 residues long. V lost 3 bases and J 0 bases, leaving 4 bases between the germline ends. Germline assignment: CDR1 SGHRS and CDR2 YFSETQ. CDR3 sequence reads: CASSSYSGNTIYF. Here the CDR3 DNA reads TGCGCCAGCAGCTCCTACTCTGGAAACACCATATATTTT.

The chain is built from TRBV5-1 and TRBJ2-7, with TRBD1 matching over 8 bases. With V trimmed by 4 bases and J by 0 bases, 6 bases remained unmatched. This CDR3 region has 15 residues. The germline V gene has CDR1 SGHRS and CDR2 YFSETQ. CDR3 sequence reads: CASSLQGASSYEQYF. CDR3 DNA sequence: TGCGCCAGCAGCCTTCAGGGGGCCAGCTCCTACGAGCAGTACTTC.

In DNA form, the CDR3 reads TGTGCCAGCAGTGACCAGGGTAATAGCAATCAGCCCCAGCATTTT. Protein: CASSDQGNSNQPQHF. The chain employs TRBV6-1 and TRBJ1-5; D might be TRBD1 (5 bases). Germline values: CDR1 MNHNS, CDR2 SASEGT. This CDR3 spans 15 amino acids. Trimming took 3 bases from V and 0 from J, leaving 9 bases between them.